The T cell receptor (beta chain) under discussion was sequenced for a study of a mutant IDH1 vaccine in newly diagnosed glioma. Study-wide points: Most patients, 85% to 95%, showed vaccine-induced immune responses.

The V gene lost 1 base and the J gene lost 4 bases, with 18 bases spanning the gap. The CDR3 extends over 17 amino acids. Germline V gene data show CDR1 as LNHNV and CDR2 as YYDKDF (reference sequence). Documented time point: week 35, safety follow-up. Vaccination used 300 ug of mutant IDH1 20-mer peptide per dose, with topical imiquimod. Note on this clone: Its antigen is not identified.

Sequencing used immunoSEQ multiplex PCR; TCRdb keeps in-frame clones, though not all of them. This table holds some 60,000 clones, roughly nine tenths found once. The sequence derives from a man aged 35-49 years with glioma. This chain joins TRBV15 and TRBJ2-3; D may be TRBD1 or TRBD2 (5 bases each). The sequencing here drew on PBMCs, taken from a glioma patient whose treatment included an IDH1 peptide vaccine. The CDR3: CATSRGEGRVRSDTQYF. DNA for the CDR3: TGTGCCACCAGCAGAGGCGAGGGGCGGGTAAGGTCAGATACGCAGTATTTT.